This T cell receptor (beta chain) came from a study of naive and memory T cell subsets. Study-wide results and limits: Delayed type IV hypersensitivity infiltration was taken to explain higher tuberculin-site TCR counts.

The ends were cut back, 2 bases at V and 4 bases at J, with 14 bases in the middle. The CDR3 has 15 amino acids. Germline values: CDR1 SEHNR, CDR2 FQNEAQ (reference sequence). There are many counts of this clonotype. Its specificity is unknown. Treatment in this sample: skin biopsy from PPD injection site in Mantoux-positive individual. The library had UMIs added by 3' ligation of an oligonucleotide to TCR cDNA. Tuberculin skin test biopsies were taken where PPD was injected in Mantoux-positive people. The SP2 primer and nested alpha and beta constant region primers amplified ligated cDNA in four rounds. TCRdb re-called the UMI-ligation and nested PCR reads through MiXCR, storing one row per CDR3 protein. The table records around 20,000 distinct CDR3 sequences, 6% of them present only once.

Sequences were derived from skin, sampled from a tuberculin skin test site. This chain joins TRBV7-9 and TRBJ1-2, with a possible D match to TRBD1 (5 bases). This receptor was taken from an adult in good health. The CDR3 DNA sequence: TGTGCCAGCAGCTTACCAGGGAGAGGGTCCTATGGCTACACCTTC. Its protein is CASSLPGRGSYGYTF.